The entry below describes one TCR beta chain. Assay: immunoSEQ multiplex PCR; the TCRdb copy retains only in-frame clones and omits some. This sample has about 2.5 million clones, with about nine tenths found just once. V lost 1 base and J lost 4; bases outside the gene matches: 9. The CDR3 is 17 residues long. In germline, CDR1 is LGHNA, CDR2 YNFKEQ. The data stem from a study of shared clonotypes between healthy human individuals. Sequenced material: naive CD4+ T cells from PBMCs. Subset meaning: CD45RA+ positively selected. The V and J genes are TRBV4-2 and TRBJ2-7, with 11 bases that match TRBD1. This TCR was recovered from a man in his late teens or twenties in good health. Some clones in this sample may be carry-over from other donors' samples. The CDR3 loop reads CASSQASGDRGWYEQYF. The CDR3 coding sequence is TGTGCCAGCAGCCAAGCATCCGGGGACAGGGGGTGGTACGAGCAGTACTTC.